This T cell receptor beta chain was documented in a study of T cell repertoires in MIS-A myocarditis. Per germline, CDR1 MNHEY and CDR2 SMNVEV (reference sequence). This CDR3 spans 16 amino acids. V was pared by 7 bases and J by 1 base, with 17 bases between. Repertoires were generated with immunoSEQ multiplex PCR, while TCRdb's copy carries only in-frame clones and drops some. The repertoire holds 14,000 to 15,000 clones, with about 74% as singletons. This TCR derives from a man aged 18 to 29 with fulminant myocarditis from multisystem inflammatory syndrome in adults (MIS-A) after COVID-19. V and J are TRBV27 and TRBJ2-1; D is possibly TRBD1 (6 bases). The specimen sequenced was left ventricle heart tissue obtained at autopsy. The CDR3 sequence is CASTTTRQGSYNEQFF. CDR3 in DNA: TGTGCCAGCACCACAACCCGGCAGGGGTCCTACAATGAGCAGTTCTTC.